This T cell receptor (beta chain) was captured in a study of blood T cell repertoires in COVID-19 (dated by TCRdb to 2018 to 2021). In terms of the full investigation: The collaborator samples originated in the United States, Italy and Spain and spanned the acute and convalescent phases of COVID-19. The material from the prospective study consisted of cDNA or gDNA derived from T cells, B-cell-depleted T cells, or PBMCs. Subjects who had been exposed to COVID-19, were actively infected with it, or had recovered from it provided the deeply sampled blood TCRbeta repertoires that made up the dataset. A freely available public database, intended as a resource for researchers studying the immune response to SARS-CoV-2, is where the repertoires were released. Samples came from the ongoing ImmuneRACE study (first 160 participants) plus 1,254 subjects from 6 global collaborators. Nearly every sample came with metadata listing a de-identified subject ID, COVID-19 status, age in years and sex. HLA class I and class II types, where available, came from metadata supplied by the sample provider rather than from assay-based typing.

The CDR3 goes from the cysteine to the phenylalanine over 12 residues. Only CDR3 DNA remains: 36 bases, in frame from the first base. Relative to germline, V is 8 bases shorter and J is 4 bases shorter, with 11 bases between their ends. The germline V gene supplies CDR1 ENHRY and CDR2 SYGVKD. Enrolling through a virtual design, the prospective study's participants ranged in age from roughly 18 to 90 years and lived across roughly 24 United States geographic areas. Cohort assignment in the prospective study relied on participant-reported clinical history from a screening survey and a study questionnaire. Mobile phlebotomists in the prospective study collected whole blood, serum and a nasopharyngeal or oropharyngeal swab from every participant. Over a 2-month period, participants in the prospective study had the option of providing additional blood draws and questionnaires. Before DNA extraction, blood samples from the prospective study were shipped at room temperature or frozen.

TCRbeta CDR3 regions were amplified from genomic DNA by means of the immunoSEQ Assay, a bias-controlled multiplex PCR. The original methods were these. The number of nucleated cells in each sample was estimated from the amplification of reference gene primers within the assay. Sequence reads were collapsed and filtered to measure the absolute abundance of every unique TCRbeta CDR3 rearrangement. Productive Simpson clonality was computed per sample as the square root of Simpson's diversity index over productive rearrangements. In TCRdb, the immuneACCESS table is reduced to in-frame sequences with V and J assigned. These tables do not hold every clone; where another copy was compared, an unresolved V gene accounts for under half, and the others remain unexplained. V, J and clone size are those of that table, while D and trimming were read from the DNA. The sample table shows about 270,000 clones, and roughly 88% are seen once. The ten largest clones add up to about 2.1% of the sample.

Comment on this clone: Its antigen is currently not known. Per-nucleotide qualities are absent, and no much larger clonotype sits a single base away.

Paper-wide results and their limitations: Clinical and demographic metadata were provided uncurated, with the amount varying by source and participant.

Sequences were obtained from PBMCs or T cells enriched from blood (not recorded which). The chain uses TRBV10-3 and TRBJ1-1, with TRBD1 perhaps the D gene, on 6 matching bases. This receptor was identified in a woman in her thirties or forties with acute COVID-19. The CDR3 region: CAIRGAGTEAFF. The DNA sequence reads TGTGCCATCCGGGGGGCTGGCACTGAAGCTTTCTTT.